This is a list of T cell receptor beta chains from one sample in a study of blood T cell repertoires in COVID-19. Method: immunoSEQ multiplex PCR; TCRdb's copy keeps in-frame clones and lacks some. The data contain fewer than 200,000 clones, 80% to 90% of them singletons. Sequencing was carried out using peripheral blood. Receptors were obtained from a woman between 50 and 59 years old with acute or convalescent COVID-19. CDR3s include the opening cysteine and the closing phenylalanine or tryptophan. A D gene is named only where the DNA matches it firmly. The listing skips clone size in some rows; elsewhere it reads once, few, many or a size class.

-	TRBV11-2	-	12	TRBJ1-2	CASSWGGDGYTF	TGTGCCAGCAGTTGGGGGGGAGATGGCTACACCTTC
-	TRBV5-8	-	15	TRBJ1-2	CASPAGGLGDYGYTF	TGTGCCAGCCCGGCGGGGGGGCTGGGTGACTATGGCTACACCTTC
-	TRBV5-1	-	14	TRBJ2-7	CASSLDIGTYERYF	TGCGCCAGCAGCTTGGATATCGGTACCTACGAGCGGTACTTC
-	TRBV30	once	12	TRBJ1-2	CAWSKGASSYTF	TGTGCCTGGAGTAAAGGGGCCTCTAGCTACACCTTC
-	TRBV7-9	-	15	TRBJ1-2	CASSLLGGPNYGYTF	TGTGCCAGCAGCCTCCTAGGGGGTCCAAACTATGGCTACACCTTC
-	TRBV5-4	-	14	TRBJ2-3	CASSYQGTTDTQYF	TGTGCCAGCAGCTATCAGGGAACCACAGATACGCAGTATTTT
-	TRBV18	-	14	TRBJ1-1	CASSQETGVVEAFF	TGTGCCAGCTCACAGGAGACAGGTGTTGTTGAAGCTTTCTTT
-	TRBV7-3	-	15	TRBJ2-1	CASSSGLPGGNEQFF	TGTGCCAGCAGCTCCGGACTGCCCGGCGGGAATGAGCAGTTCTTC
-	TRBV21-1	-	14	TRBJ1-1	CASTESRDRLEAFF	TGTGCCAGCACCGAATCCCGGGACAGGCTTGAAGCTTTCTTT
-	TRBV5-1	-	15	TRBJ1-1	CASSLAVDKNTEAFF	TGCGCCAGCAGCTTGGCCGTAGATAAGAACACTGAAGCTTTCTTT
TRBD1	TRBV5-1	once	14	TRBJ1-1	CASSGGTAGTEAFF	TGCGCCAGCAGCGGTGGGACAGCCGGCACTGAAGCTTTCTTT
-	TRBV2	once	14	TRBJ1-5	CASSDSQGDQPQHF	TGTGCCAGCAGCGACTCACAGGGTGATCAGCCCCAGCATTTT
TRBD1	TRBV18	-	16	TRBJ1-3	CASSLGQGDSGNTIYF	TGTGCCAGCTCACTCGGACAGGGGGATTCTGGAAACACCATATATTTT
-	TRBV4-1	few	17	TRBJ1-6	CASSQRGGDLYNSPLHF	TGCGCCAGCAGCCAGAGGGGAGGGGATTTATATAATTCACCCCTCCACTTT
-	TRBV19	-	17	TRBJ2-1	CASSIAPGQTIHNEQFF	TGTGCCAGTAGTATAGCTCCGGGACAAACCATCCACAATGAGCAGTTCTTC
-	TRBV7-8	once	13	TRBJ1-2	CASSLQANYGYTF	TGTGCCAGCAGCTTACAGGCAAACTATGGCTACACCTTC
-	TRBV19	-	13	TRBJ2-5	CASTPRGRETQYF	TGTGCCAGTACCCCAAGGGGGAGAGAGACCCAGTACTTC
TRBD1	TRBV5-1	-	13	TRBJ1-2	CASRTGTGDSYTF	TGCGCCAGCAGAACCGGGACAGGGGATAGCTACACCTTC
TRBD1	TRBV9	-	16	TRBJ1-1	CASSSLTGGRNTEAFF	TGTGCCAGCAGCTCATTGACAGGGGGCAGGAACACTGAAGCTTTCTTT
-	TRBV7-9	-	13	TRBJ1-4	CASSLAGSEKLFF	TGTGCCAGCAGCTTGGCGGGGAGCGAAAAACTGTTTTTT
TRBD1	TRBV28	-	14	TRBJ2-7	CASRPGQGAYEQYF	TGTGCCAGCAGACCGGGACAGGGGGCCTACGAGCAGTACTTC
-	TRBV15	-	16	TRBJ1-3	CATSRGGRFSGNTIYF	TGTGCCACCAGCAGAGGCGGCCGATTCTCTGGAAACACCATATATTTT
-	TRBV14	few	15	TRBJ2-1	CASSQPKSGNNEQFF	TGTGCCAGCAGCCAACCTAAGTCGGGGAACAATGAGCAGTTCTTC
-	TRBV11-2	-	14	TRBJ1-4	CASSSLQSNEKLFF	TGTGCCAGCAGCTCCCTTCAGTCTAATGAAAAACTGTTTTTT
TRBD1	TRBV11-2	-	14	TRBJ1-6	CASSQGGGGSPLHF	TGTGCCAGCAGCCAAGGAGGGGGCGGTTCACCCCTCCACTTT
TRBD2	TRBV27	-	16	TRBJ2-2	CASKTGTSALTGELFF	TGTGCCAGCAAAACGGGGACTAGCGCACTCACCGGGGAGCTGTTTTTT
TRBD1	TRBV4-3	-	16	TRBJ1-2	CASSQDPGTGGLGYTF	TGCGCCAGCAGCCAAGATCCTGGGACAGGGGGTCTTGGCTACACCTTC
-	TRBV30	-	12	TRBJ1-2	CAWSVTAYGYTF	TGTGCCTGGAGTGTAACAGCCTATGGCTACACCTTC
-	TRBV7-9	-	15	TRBJ2-3	CASSLYPPRADTQYF	TGTGCCAGCAGCCTATATCCCCCTAGAGCAGATACGCAGTATTTT
TRBD1	TRBV29-1	few	12	TRBJ2-1	CSALRGGYEQFF	TGCAGCGCTCTTAGAGGGGGCTATGAGCAGTTCTTC
-	TRBV11-3	-	13	TRBJ1-1	CASSFESNTEAFF	TGTGCCAGCAGCTTTGAGTCGAACACTGAAGCTTTCTTT
-	TRBV21-1	once	17	TRBJ2-7	CASSKPALAPKSEEQYF	TGTGCCAGCAGCAAACCCGCTCTAGCGCCCAAGTCGGAAGAGCAGTACTTC
-	TRBV5-1	few	15	TRBJ1-6	CASSLALGDDSPLHF	TGCGCCAGCAGCTTGGCCCTGGGAGACGATTCACCCCTCCACTTT
-	TRBV1	-	18	TRBJ1-5	CTSSQDLTGQIRNQPQHF	TGCACCAGCAGCCAAGATCTTACCGGACAGATCAGGAATCAGCCCCAGCATTTT
TRBD2	TRBV7-2	-	15	TRBJ2-2	CASSPSGVNTGELFF	TGTGCCAGCAGCCCTAGCGGGGTGAACACCGGGGAGCTGTTTTTT
-	TRBV19	-	15	TRBJ1-2	CASTYPGVRGYGYTF	TGTGCCAGTACCTACCCCGGGGTCCGGGGGTATGGCTACACCTTC
TRBD1	TRBV7-8	-	14	TRBJ1-1	CASSVTGPNTEAFF	TGTGCCAGCAGCGTGACAGGGCCCAACACTGAAGCTTTCTTT
-	TRBV19	-	13	TRBJ2-7	CASSIIPAYEQYF	TGTGCCAGTAGTATAATACCGGCCTACGAGCAGTACTTC
TRBD2	TRBV19	once	15	TRBJ2-7	CASSNRLADAHEQYF	TGTGCCAGTAGCAACCGACTAGCGGATGCCCACGAGCAGTACTTC
-	TRBV19	few	12	TRBJ1-1	CASSPREGRAFF	TGTGCCAGTAGTCCGCGGGAGGGGAGGGCTTTCTTT
TRBD1	TRBV6-5	-	13	TRBJ2-5	CASRITGGETQYF	TGTGCCAGCAGAATAACAGGGGGAGAGACCCAGTACTTC
TRBD2	TRBV27	-	15	TRBJ2-5	CASSTQLATQETQYF	TGTGCCAGCAGTACACAACTAGCGACACAAGAGACCCAGTACTTC
-	TRBV9	-	15	TRBJ2-7	CASSVASRGTHEQYF	TGTGCCAGCAGCGTAGCGTCGCGGGGTACCCACGAGCAGTACTTC
-	TRBV24-1	-	13	TRBJ2-3	CATSPAVTDTQYF	TGTGCCACCAGTCCGGCGGTCACAGATACGCAGTATTTT
-	TRBV5-8	-	18	TRBJ1-2	CASSFGNGGGRGDYGYTF	TGTGCCAGCAGCTTTGGAAACGGCGGGGGGCGCGGGGACTATGGCTACACCTTC
-	TRBV28	-	13	TRBJ2-1	CASIAGPYNEQFF	TGTGCCAGCATTGCAGGTCCCTACAATGAGCAGTTCTTC
TRBD1	TRBV11-3	-	15	TRBJ2-4	CASRAGGIAKNIQYF	TGTGCCAGCAGGGCAGGGGGTATAGCCAAAAACATTCAGTACTTC
-	TRBV6-5	-	16	TRBJ1-1	CASSFSLGGQSTEAFF	TGTGCCAGCAGTTTTTCCCTGGGGGGGCAGAGCACTGAAGCTTTCTTT
TRBD1	TRBV7-2	-	16	TRBJ1-2	CASSLEGTGGGYGYTF	TGTGCCAGCAGCTTAGAAGGGACAGGGGGCGGTTATGGCTACACCTTC
-	TRBV4-2	-	14	TRBJ2-7	CASSQDTGFYEQYF	TGTGCCAGCAGCCAAGACACAGGGTTCTACGAGCAGTACTTC
TRBD1	TRBV4-1	-	15	TRBJ1-2	CASSQTGQGNYGYTF	TGCGCCAGCAGCCAAACGGGACAGGGGAACTATGGCTACACCTTC
-	TRBV7-2	-	16	TRBJ2-7	CASSLSPGRLTYEQYF	TGTGCCAGCAGCTTAAGCCCAGGGAGGCTAACCTACGAGCAGTACTTC
-	TRBV5-1	-	14	TRBJ1-4	CASSPGTAVEKLFF	TGCGCCAGCAGCCCCGGGACTGCCGTTGAAAAACTGTTTTTT
-	TRBV27	-	14	TRBJ1-2	CASGEGGKWDGYTF	TGTGCCAGCGGTGAGGGGGGGAAGTGGGATGGCTACACCTTC
TRBD2	TRBV18	-	16	TRBJ2-1	CASSPRGLAGVSEQFF	TGTGCCAGCTCACCACGAGGACTAGCGGGAGTTAGTGAGCAGTTCTTC
-	TRBV6-2/TRBV6-3	-	11	TRBJ2-1	CASSYSYEQFF	TGTGCCAGCAGTTACTCCTATGAGCAGTTCTTC
-	TRBV6-2/TRBV6-3	-	12	TRBJ1-2	CASSPQGYGYTF	TGTGCCAGCAGTCCCCAGGGGTATGGCTACACCTTC
-	TRBV14	few	15	TRBJ1-1	CASSQEGMGLTEAFF	TGTGCCAGCAGCCAAGAGGGAATGGGGCTTACTGAAGCTTTCTTT
-	TRBV19	-	12	TRBJ1-2	CASSIAGFGYTF	TGTGCCAGTAGTATAGCCGGGTTTGGCTACACCTTC